This T cell receptor (beta chain) emerged from a study of T cells after yellow fever vaccination. From germline, CDR1 is MNHNS and CDR2 SASEGT. Trimming stripped 7 bases from V and 3 bases from J, with 20 bases between. The CDR3 totals 16 residues. This clonotype showed up just a few times. TCRdb ran MiXCR on the 5' RACE reads and lists one entry per CDR3 protein. The sample comprises 500,000 to 650,000 distinct CDR3 sequences, about 12% of which are singletons, and under 15% rests with the top ten. The TCR comes from a man aged 30 to 45 who received the YFV17D yellow fever vaccine. This specimen consisted of PBMCs, obtained on the day of the yellow fever booster vaccination. This sequence joins TRBV6-1 and TRBJ2-3; D possibly corresponds to TRBD2 (6 bases). The CDR3 reads CASKALLHGGTDTQYF. The CDR3 region has the DNA TGTGCCAGCAAAGCGCTGCTCCACGGGGGAACAGATACGCAGTATTTT.